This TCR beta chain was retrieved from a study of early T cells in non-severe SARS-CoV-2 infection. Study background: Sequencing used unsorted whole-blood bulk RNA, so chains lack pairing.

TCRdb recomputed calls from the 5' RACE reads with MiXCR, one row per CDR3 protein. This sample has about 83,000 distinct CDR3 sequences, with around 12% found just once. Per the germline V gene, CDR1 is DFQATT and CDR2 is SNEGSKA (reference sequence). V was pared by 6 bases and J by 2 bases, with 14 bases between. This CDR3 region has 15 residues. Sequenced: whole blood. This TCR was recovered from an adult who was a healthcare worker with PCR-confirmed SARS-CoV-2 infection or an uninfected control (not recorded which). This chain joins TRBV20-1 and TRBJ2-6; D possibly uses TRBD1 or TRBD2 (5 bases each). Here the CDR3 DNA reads TGCAGTGCGGAAAATAGGGGAGCTGGGGCCAACGTCCTGACTTTC. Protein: CSAENRGAGANVLTF.